The 19 T cell receptor beta chains listed next were all sequenced from one sample in a study of vaccination and CD4 T cells after COVID-19. Stated treatment: approximately 11-day PBMC culture with coronavirus spike peptide pools or control peptides (ViraFEST assay). Cultured CD4+ T-cell DNA underwent Oncomine TCR Beta short-read sequencing. TCRdb reprocessed the PCR reads via MiXCR and lists one record per CDR3 protein. The sample lists some 10,000 distinct CDR3 sequences; about 46% were seen once. Antigens of these TCRs are unknown. Sample: CD4+ T cells from blood, cultured in vitro. All receptors come from a human donor who had recovered from COVID-19.

As to this clonotype: A junction end diverges from the germline sequence, so it may reflect a read error. The chain is built from TRBV30 and TRBJ1-6; D not resolved. The CDR3 loop spans 12 amino acids. CDR1 and CDR2 (germline): GTSNPN, SVGIG (reference sequence). In DNA, the CDR3 is TGTGCCTGGAGTGACACCGGGTCACACCTCCACTTT. Translating it yields CAWSDTGSHLHF. Complete variable domain (other parts from reference TRBV30 and TRBJ1-6): SQTIHQWPATLVQPVGSPLSLECTVEGTSNPNLYWYRQAAGRGLQLLFYSVGIGQISSEVPQNLSASRPQDRQFILSSKKLLLSDSGFYLCAWSDTGSHLHFGNGTRLTVT.

This chain joins TRBV5-1 and TRBJ1-2, with no clear D. The CDR3 spans 15 residues. The V end was cut by 0 bases, the J end by 5 bases, with 14 bases between. In germline, CDR1 is SGHRS, CDR2 YFSETQ. In DNA form, the CDR3 reads TGCGCCAGCAGCTTGGAGCCAGAGAATGTTTATGGCTACACCTTC. Protein product: CASSLEPENVYGYTF.

This sequence joins TRBV29-1 and TRBJ2-7; D perhaps matches TRBD1 (5 bases). CDR1 is SQVTM and CDR2 is ANQGSEA in the germline V gene. This CDR3 contains 13 residues. The V and J ends lost 6 bases and 0 bases respectively, with 12 bases between them. In DNA, the CDR3 is TGCAGCGTAACACAGGCTAACTCCTACGAGCAGTACTTC. It encodes CSVTQANSYEQYF.

The V and J genes are TRBV12-3 or TRBV12-4 and TRBJ2-5; 12 bases are a match to TRBD2. The V gene end was trimmed by 6 bases and the J gene end by 5 bases; junction bases not matched to a gene: 10. This CDR3 is built from 16 residues. CDR3 sequence reads: CASSPGGLAGRETQYF. The CDR3 region has the DNA TGTGCCAGCAGCCCTGGAGGACTAGCGGGGAGGGAGACCCAGTACTTC.

This clonotype appeared a few times. The rearrangement joins TRBV19 to TRBJ1-3, with TRBD1 matching 7 bases. CDR1 and CDR2 (germline): LNHDA, SQIVND (reference sequence). V trimming: 3 bases; J trimming: 0 bases; junction bases outside the gene matches: 2. This CDR3 has 15 amino acids. The CDR3 protein is CASSMGQRSGNTIYF. Here the CDR3 DNA reads TGTGCCAGTAGTATGGGACAGCGCTCTGGAAACACCATATATTTT.

There are a few counts of this clonotype. The gene calls are TRBV12-5 and TRBJ2-5, with 8 bases fitting TRBD2. With 1 base clipped from V and 6 bases from J, the junction kept 10 bases outside the gene matches. The CDR3 spans 16 residues. The V gene's germline CDR1 is LGHNT and CDR2 FRNRAP. This chain's CDR3 is CASGLATLGGGKTQYF. The CDR3 nucleotides read TGTGCTAGTGGTTTGGCCACGCTCGGGGGGGGGAAGACCCAGTACTTC. Filled out from reference TRBV12-5 and TRBJ2-5, the complete variable domain reads DARVTQTPRHKVTEMGQEVTMRCQPILGHNTVFWYRQTMMQGLELLAYFRNRAPLDDSGMPKDRFSAEMPDATLATLKIQPSEPRDSAVYFCASGLATLGGGKTQYFGPGTRLLVL.

This CDR3 reads CASSLDRGPTGELFF. The CDR3 DNA follows: TGTGCCAGCAGCTTAGACAGGGGACCTACCGGGGAGCTGTTTTTT. This chain connects TRBV7-2 to TRBJ2-2; TRBD1 matches at 7 bases. The CDR3 contains 15 residues. Germline V lookup: CDR1 SGHTA, CDR2 FQGNSA. V lost 1 base to trimming and J lost 5 bases; unmatched junction nucleotides: 4.

The gene calls are TRBV20-1 and TRBJ2-4, with D hard to call. V shed 5 bases and J shed 0 bases, with 11 bases lying between them. Germline lookup yields CDR1 DFQATT and CDR2 SNEGSKA (reference sequence). The CDR3 loop spans 14 amino acids. The CDR3 loop is CSARTEIAKNIQYF. The CDR3 DNA follows: TGCAGTGCTCGCACCGAAATAGCCAAAAACATTCAGTACTTC.

This clonotype was counted a few times. The J gene is TRBJ1-1, the V gene TRBV30, with D maybe TRBD1 (6 bases). The V end lost 2 bases, the J end lost 5 bases, and 15 bases lay between the germline ends. In germline, CDR1 is GTSNPN, CDR2 SVGIG (reference sequence). The CDR3 covers 14 residues. The CDR3 sequence: CAWSTGQRRTEAFF. For the CDR3, the DNA is TGTGCCTGGAGTACCGGACAGCGGAGGACTGAAGCTTTCTTT.

V usage is TRBV7-9 and J usage is TRBJ1-1, with 8 bases that match TRBD1. Germline CDR1 reads SEHNR; CDR2 reads FQNEAQ (reference sequence). This CDR3 region has 13 residues. J was trimmed by 5 bases and V by 5 bases; bases with no gene match: 4. CDR3 loop: CASSRQGITEAFF. CDR3 DNA: TGTGCCAGCAGCCGACAGGGGATTACTGAAGCTTTCTTT.

The genes are TRBV5-1 and TRBJ2-5; 10 nucleotides match TRBD1. V was clipped by 7 bases and J by 0 bases; unmatched bases: 15. The CDR3 runs 18 residues. Germline V gene data show CDR1 as SGHRS and CDR2 as YFSETQ. The CDR3 DNA reads TGCGCCAGCCAAGCCCCGGGACAGGGGACAAAGTACCAAGAGACCCAGTACTTC. Protein: CASQAPGQGTKYQETQYF.

The CDR3, as DNA: TGCGCCAGCAGCCTCGGGCGGACTAGCGGGGAGATCCCTGAGACCCAGTACTTC. This codes for CASSLGRTSGEIPETQYF. The chain is built from TRBV5-1 and TRBJ2-5; 12 bases are a match to TRBD2. Germline CDR1 and CDR2: SGHRS and YFSETQ. The J segment lost 5 bases and the V segment lost 4 bases, leaving 15 bases of the junction unmatched. The CDR3 is 18 residues long.

This chain uses TRBV6-5 with TRBJ1-3, with D perhaps matching TRBD1 (5 bases). Looked up from germline, CDR1 is MNHEY and CDR2 is SVGAGI. Trimming took off 2 bases at V and 0 bases at J, with 8 bases between the two ends. The CDR3 has 15 amino acids. The CDR3 nucleotides are TGTGCCAGCAGTTACGACAGCTACTCTGGAAACACCATATATTTT. This translates into CASSYDSYSGNTIYF.

This chain links TRBV6-2 or TRBV6-3 with TRBJ1-5; 8 nucleotides match TRBD1. Per germline, CDR1 MNHEY and CDR2 SVGEGT. CDR3 length: 14 residues. V gave up 0 bases and J gave up 9 bases; unmatched junction bases: 4. The CDR3 region is CASSYSDRVGPQHF. The CDR3 DNA reads as TGTGCCAGCAGTTACTCGGACAGGGTCGGGCCCCAGCATTTT.

As DNA, the CDR3 is TGTGCCAGCAGCTCTAGCGGGGTTACCTACGAGCAGTACTTC. Protein product: CASSSSGVTYEQYF. The genes are TRBV2 and TRBJ2-7; TRBD2 matches 9 bases. The CDR3 runs to 14 residues. With 6 bases clipped from V and 2 bases from J, the junction kept 5 bases outside the gene matches. Germline V gene sequence: CDR1 SNHLY, CDR2 FYNNEI.

The chain combines TRBV3-1 with TRBJ2-5; 11 bases fit TRBD2. From germline, CDR1 is LGHDT and CDR2 YNNKEL (reference sequence). The CDR3 runs 15 residues. V was pared by 3 bases and J by 5 bases, with 5 bases of the junction left unmatched. The CDR3 reads CASSHARTSGETQYF. CDR3 sequence (DNA): TGTGCCAGCAGCCATGCCCGGACTAGCGGGGAGACCCAGTACTTC.

The rearrangement links TRBV6-5 to TRBJ2-2; the D gene is possibly TRBD1 (6 bases). Looked up from germline, CDR1 is MNHEY and CDR2 is SVGAGI. This CDR3 comprises 16 residues. The V end was cut by 2 bases, the J end by 4 bases, with 14 bases between. This CDR3 is CASSYVWGPSTGELFF. CDR3 nucleotides: TGTGCCAGCAGTTACGTGTGGGGGCCCTCCACCGGGGAGCTGTTTTTT.

The chain combines TRBV5-1 with TRBJ2-2; unclear D gene. The CDR3 is made up of 15 amino acids. Germline loops: CDR1 SGHRS, CDR2 YFSETQ. The V gene lost 7 bases and the J gene lost 4 bases, with 17 bases spanning the gap. CDR3 protein: CASQTYDMGTGELFF. In DNA form, the CDR3 reads TGCGCCAGCCAAACCTACGACATGGGCACCGGGGAGCTGTTTTTT.

The chain recombines TRBV4-1 with TRBJ1-4; 8 bases match TRBD1. This CDR3 has 18 amino acids. Germline V gene lookup returns CDR1 MGHRA and CDR2 YSYEKL. The trim removed 3 bases at V and 7 bases at J, leaving 16 bases unmatched. CDR3 residues: CASSQALLRQGLFEKLFF. The CDR3 nucleotides are TGCGCCAGCAGCCAGGCCCTGCTGAGACAGGGGTTGTTTGAAAAACTGTTTTTT.